A few counts support the clone carrying this T cell receptor beta chain. Antigen unknown. The data are from a study of post-analysis software for immune sequencing data. Study context: Included among the disease courses, which were recorded for the cohort, were relapsing-remitting, secondary progressive and progressive-relapsing multiple sclerosis. Findings of the study overall: There was significantly lower normalized Chao1 diversity in multiple sclerosis patients than in controls. Under F measure analysis, samples from one preparation batch co-clustered strongly. In patients, five or six TRBV segments were more frequent than in controls, with TRBV5-6, TRBV5-1 and TRBV20-1 among them.

Germline V gene data show CDR1 as KGHSH and CDR2 as LQKENI. The CDR3 consists of 15 residues. Trimming cost V 3 bases and J 0 bases, with 10 bases left between them. cDNA libraries for TCR beta contained unique molecular identifiers. From approximately 0.95 to 9.8 million T cells, 400,000 to 500,000 cDNA molecules were obtained. MiXCR, applied by TCRdb to the PCR reads, yields one record per CDR3 protein. The table lists some 500,000 distinct CDR3 sequences, 45% of them singletons. The TCR was taken from a girl between 10 and 17 years old with multiple sclerosis. This chain joins TRBV18 and TRBJ2-3, with D uncertain. The sample consisted of blood. CDR3 coding DNA: TGTGCCAGCTCACCTAACCAGCTTAGCACAGATACGCAGTATTTT. Its protein product is CASSPNQLSTDTQYF.